These T cell receptor beta chains were read from a single sample in a study of T-cell reconstitution after alpha-beta-depleted transplantation in children. TCRdb processed the PCR reads anew with MiXCR; each CDR3 protein has one entry. The sample shows over 150,000 distinct CDR3 sequences, about 14% of them seen only once. The sequencing here drew on PBMCs from the stem cell graft donor, taken from the stem cell graft. The receptors here all came from a human donor who donated a stem cell graft to a child with acute lymphoblastic leukemia. CDR3s include the opening cysteine and the closing phenylalanine or tryptophan. The order of the fields is V gene, clone size, D gene, J gene, CDR3 DNA, CDR3 protein. A D gene is named only where the DNA matches it firmly. The listing skips clone size in some rows; elsewhere it reads once, few, many or a size class.

v_call: TRBV20-1; clone_size: .; d_call: .; j_call: TRBJ1-4; cdr3_nt: TGCAGTGCTAGGACCCTCTCCCGCAGGGAGGAGGGAAAACTGTTTTTT; cdr3_aa: CSARTLSRREEGKLFF
v_call: TRBV12-3/TRBV12-4; clone_size: few; d_call: TRBD2; j_call: TRBJ2-7; cdr3_nt: TGTGCCAGCAGCCGTGGACTAGCGGGAGTGGAATACGAGCAGTACTTC; cdr3_aa: CASSRGLAGVEYEQYF
v_call: TRBV27; clone_size: .; d_call: .; j_call: TRBJ2-3; cdr3_nt: TGTGCCAGCAGTTTATGGGGCCGGAGCACAGATACGCAGTATTTT; cdr3_aa: CASSLWGRSTDTQYF
v_call: TRBV30; clone_size: .; d_call: .; j_call: TRBJ2-7; cdr3_nt: TGTGCTTGGCGGGATTGGCGGGTCTCCTACGAGCAGTACTTC; cdr3_aa: CAWRDWRVSYEQYF
v_call: TRBV3-1; clone_size: few; d_call: TRBD2; j_call: TRBJ2-1; cdr3_nt: TGTGCCAGCTGTCCCGGGACTAGAGGTGTTCATGAGCAGTTCTTC; cdr3_aa: CASCPGTRGVHEQFF
v_call: TRBV7-9; clone_size: .; d_call: .; j_call: TRBJ1-1; cdr3_nt: TGTGCCAGCAGTATACAGGAGAACACTGAAGCTTTCTTT; cdr3_aa: CASSIQENTEAFF
v_call: TRBV12-3/TRBV12-4; clone_size: many; d_call: .; j_call: TRBJ1-1; cdr3_nt: TGTGCCAGCAGGCCACGGGCAATGAACACTGAAGCTTTCTTT; cdr3_aa: CASRPRAMNTEAFF
v_call: TRBV20-1; clone_size: many; d_call: .; j_call: TRBJ2-7; cdr3_nt: TGCAGTGCTGTGGACTGGGATACCTACGAGCAGTACTTC; cdr3_aa: CSAVDWDTYEQYF
v_call: TRBV5-1; clone_size: .; d_call: TRBD2; j_call: TRBJ2-1; cdr3_nt: TGCGCCAGCAGCTTGAAAAACGGGCTAGCGGGAGAGCAGTTCTTC; cdr3_aa: CASSLKNGLAGEQFF
v_call: TRBV5-1; clone_size: many; d_call: .; j_call: TRBJ1-2; cdr3_nt: TGCGCCAGCAGCTCGGACCCGTCGCACTATGGCTACACCTTC; cdr3_aa: CASSSDPSHYGYTF
v_call: TRBV29-1; clone_size: few; d_call: .; j_call: TRBJ2-1; cdr3_nt: TGCAGCGCTGGGGAGACCCCAGAGTCCTACAATGAGCAGTTCTTC; cdr3_aa: CSAGETPESYNEQFF
v_call: TRBV7-8; clone_size: .; d_call: TRBD2; j_call: TRBJ2-5; cdr3_nt: TGTGCCAGCAGCTTAAACGGACTAGCGTTCCAAGAGACCCAGTACTTC; cdr3_aa: CASSLNGLAFQETQYF
v_call: TRBV20-1; clone_size: many; d_call: .; j_call: TRBJ1-1; cdr3_nt: TGCAGTGCTACATTGTTCGGCATCGGACAGTCGAACACTGAAGCTTTCTTT; cdr3_aa: CSATLFGIGQSNTEAFF